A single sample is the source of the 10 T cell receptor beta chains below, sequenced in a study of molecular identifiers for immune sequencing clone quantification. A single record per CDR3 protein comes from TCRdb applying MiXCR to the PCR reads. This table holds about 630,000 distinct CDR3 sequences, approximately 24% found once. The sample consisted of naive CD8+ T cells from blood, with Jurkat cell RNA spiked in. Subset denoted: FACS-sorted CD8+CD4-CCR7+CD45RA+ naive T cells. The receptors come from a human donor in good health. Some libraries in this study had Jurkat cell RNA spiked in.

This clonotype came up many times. The CDR3 protein is CASSLNQGDGYTF. The CDR3, as DNA: TGTGCCAGCAGTTTAAACCAGGGAGACGGCTACACCTTC. The V call is TRBV12-3 or TRBV12-4, the J call TRBJ1-2; perhaps TRBD1 as D (5 bases). The CDR3 contains 13 residues. Trimming pared 2 bases from V and 8 bases from J, leaving 12 bases between.

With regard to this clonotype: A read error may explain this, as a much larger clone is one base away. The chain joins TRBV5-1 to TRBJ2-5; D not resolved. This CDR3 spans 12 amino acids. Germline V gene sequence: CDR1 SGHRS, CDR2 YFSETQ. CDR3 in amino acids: CASSVSQEPQYF. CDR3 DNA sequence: TGCGCCAGCAGCGTGTCCCAAGAGCCCCAGTACTTC.

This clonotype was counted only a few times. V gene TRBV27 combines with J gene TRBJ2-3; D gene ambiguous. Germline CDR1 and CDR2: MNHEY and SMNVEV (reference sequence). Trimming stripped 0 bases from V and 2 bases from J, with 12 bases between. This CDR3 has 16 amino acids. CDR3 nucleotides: TGTGCCAGCAGTTTATCTCGGACGGGTGTCACAGATACGCAGTATTTT. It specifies CASSLSRTGVTDTQYF.

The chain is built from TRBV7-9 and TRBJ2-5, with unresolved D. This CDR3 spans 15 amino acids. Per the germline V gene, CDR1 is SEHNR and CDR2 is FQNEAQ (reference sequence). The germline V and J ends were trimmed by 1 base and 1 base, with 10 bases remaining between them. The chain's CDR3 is CASSLVGLAQETQYF. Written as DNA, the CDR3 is TGTGCCAGCAGCTTAGTTGGCTTAGCCCAAGAGACCCAGTACTTC.

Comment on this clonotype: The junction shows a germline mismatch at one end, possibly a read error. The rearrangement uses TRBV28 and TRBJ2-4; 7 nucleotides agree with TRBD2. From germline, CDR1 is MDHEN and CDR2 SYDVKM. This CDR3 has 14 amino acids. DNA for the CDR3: TGTGCCAGCAGTTTACTAGCGGTTAAAGACATTCAATACTTC. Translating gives CASSLLAVKDIQYF. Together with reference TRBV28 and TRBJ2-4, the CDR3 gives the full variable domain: DVKVTQSSRYLVKRTGEKVFLECVQDMDHENMFWYRQDPGLGLRLIYFSYDVKMKEKGDIPEGYSVSREKKERFSLILESASTNQTSMYLCASSLLAVKDIQYFGAGTRLSVL.

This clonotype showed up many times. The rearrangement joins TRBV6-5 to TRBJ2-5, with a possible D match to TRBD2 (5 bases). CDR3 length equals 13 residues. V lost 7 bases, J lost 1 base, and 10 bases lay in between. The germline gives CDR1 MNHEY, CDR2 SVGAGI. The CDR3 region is CASTAGIQETQYF. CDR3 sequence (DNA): TGTGCCAGCACCGCCGGGATCCAAGAGACCCAGTACTTC.

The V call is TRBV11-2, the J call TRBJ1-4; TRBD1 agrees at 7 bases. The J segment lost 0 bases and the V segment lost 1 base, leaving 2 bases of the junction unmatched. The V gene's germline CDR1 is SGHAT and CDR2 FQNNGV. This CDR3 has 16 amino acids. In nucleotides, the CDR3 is TGTGCCAGCAGCTTAGTGGGGACAGCAACTAATGAAAAACTGTTTTTT. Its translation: CASSLVGTATNEKLFF.

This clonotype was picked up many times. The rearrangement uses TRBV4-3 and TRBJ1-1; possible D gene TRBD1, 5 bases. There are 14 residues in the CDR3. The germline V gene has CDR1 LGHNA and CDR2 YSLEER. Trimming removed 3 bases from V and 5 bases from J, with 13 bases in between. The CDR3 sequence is CASSQRDRGTEAFF. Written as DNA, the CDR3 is TGCGCCAGCAGCCAGAGGGACCGGGGGACTGAAGCTTTCTTT.

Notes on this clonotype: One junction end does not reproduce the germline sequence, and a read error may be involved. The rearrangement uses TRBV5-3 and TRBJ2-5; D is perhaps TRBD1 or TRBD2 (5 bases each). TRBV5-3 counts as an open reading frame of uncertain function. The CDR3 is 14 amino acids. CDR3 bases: TGTGCCAGCAGCTTGTTAACAGGCGGGGAGACCCAGTACTTC. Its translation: CASSLLTGGETQYF.

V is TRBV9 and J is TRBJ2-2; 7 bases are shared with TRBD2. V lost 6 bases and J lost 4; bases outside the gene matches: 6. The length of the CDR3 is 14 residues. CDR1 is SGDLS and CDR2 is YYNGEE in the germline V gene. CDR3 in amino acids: CASMGGSPTGELFF. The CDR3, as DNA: TGTGCCAGCATGGGAGGGAGCCCCACCGGGGAGCTGTTTTTT.